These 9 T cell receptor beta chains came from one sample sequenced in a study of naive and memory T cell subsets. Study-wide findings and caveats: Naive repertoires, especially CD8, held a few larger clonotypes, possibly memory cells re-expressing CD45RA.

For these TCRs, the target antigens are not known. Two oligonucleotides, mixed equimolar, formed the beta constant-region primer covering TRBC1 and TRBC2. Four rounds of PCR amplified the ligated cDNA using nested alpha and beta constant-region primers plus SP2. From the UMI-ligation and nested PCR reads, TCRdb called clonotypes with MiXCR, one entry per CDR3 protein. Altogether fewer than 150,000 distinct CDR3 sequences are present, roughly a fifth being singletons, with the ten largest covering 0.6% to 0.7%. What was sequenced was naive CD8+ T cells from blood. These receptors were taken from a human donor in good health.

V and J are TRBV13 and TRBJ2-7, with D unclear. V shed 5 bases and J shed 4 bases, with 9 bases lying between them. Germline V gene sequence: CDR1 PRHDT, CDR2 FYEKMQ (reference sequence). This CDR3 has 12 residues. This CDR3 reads CASSQTIYEQYF. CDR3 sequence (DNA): TGTGCCAGCAGCCAAACAATTTACGAGCAGTACTTC.

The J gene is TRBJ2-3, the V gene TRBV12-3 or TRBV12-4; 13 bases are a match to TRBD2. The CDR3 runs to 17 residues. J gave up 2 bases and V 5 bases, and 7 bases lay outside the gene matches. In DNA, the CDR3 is TGTGCCAGCAGTCCATGGACTAGCGGGAGTGACACAGATACGCAGTATTTT. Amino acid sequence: CASSPWTSGSDTDTQYF.

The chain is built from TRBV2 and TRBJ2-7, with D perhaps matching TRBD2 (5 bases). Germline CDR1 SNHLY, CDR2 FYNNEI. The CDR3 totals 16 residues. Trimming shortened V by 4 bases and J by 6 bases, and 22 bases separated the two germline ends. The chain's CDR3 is CASSGYLTDPGSEQYF. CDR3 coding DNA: TGTGCCAGCAGTGGTTACCTTACGGACCCGGGGAGCGAGCAGTACTTC. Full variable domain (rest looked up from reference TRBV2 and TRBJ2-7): EPEVTQTPSHQVTQMGQEVILRCVPISNHLYFYWYRQILGQKVEFLVSFYNNEISEKSEIFDDQFSVERPDGSNFTLKIRSTKLEDSAMYFCASSGYLTDPGSEQYFGPGTRLTVT.

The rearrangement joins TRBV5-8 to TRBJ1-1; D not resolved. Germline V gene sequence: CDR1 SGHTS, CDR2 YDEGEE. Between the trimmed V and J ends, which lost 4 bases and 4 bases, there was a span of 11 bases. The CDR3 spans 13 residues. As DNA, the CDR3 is TGTGCCAGCAGCCGAGATCCGGCCACTGAAGCTTTCTTT. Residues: CASSRDPATEAFF.

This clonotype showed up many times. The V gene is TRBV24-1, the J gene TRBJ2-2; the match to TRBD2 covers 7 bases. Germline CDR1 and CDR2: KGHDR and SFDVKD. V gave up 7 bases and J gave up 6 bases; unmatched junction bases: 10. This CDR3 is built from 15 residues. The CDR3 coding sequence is TGTGCCACCAGCCCCCCGTGGGAGGGGTCCGGGGAGCTGTTTTTT. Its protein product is CATSPPWEGSGELFF.

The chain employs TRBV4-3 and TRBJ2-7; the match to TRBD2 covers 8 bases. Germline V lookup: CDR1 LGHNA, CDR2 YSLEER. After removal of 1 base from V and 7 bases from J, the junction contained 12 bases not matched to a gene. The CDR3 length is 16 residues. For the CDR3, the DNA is TGCGCCAGCAGCCAAGCTCGCGGGAGGTTCTCCTGGGAGCAGTACTTC. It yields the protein CASSQARGRFSWEQYF.

The CDR3 region is CASSPSGQSTYEQYF. CDR3 coding DNA: TGTGCCAGCTCACCTTCGGGACAGAGTACCTACGAGCAGTACTTC. This sequence joins TRBV18 and TRBJ2-7, with 7 bases fitting TRBD1. This CDR3 spans 15 amino acids. Germline V gene lookup returns CDR1 KGHSH and CDR2 LQKENI. V was clipped by 3 bases and J by 2 bases; unmatched bases: 7.

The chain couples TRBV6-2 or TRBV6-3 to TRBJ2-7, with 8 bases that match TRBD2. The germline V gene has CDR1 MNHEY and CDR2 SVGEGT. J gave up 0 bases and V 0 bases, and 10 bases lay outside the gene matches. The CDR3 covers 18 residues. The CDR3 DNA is TGTGCCAGCAGTTACTCGATTAGTAGCGGGGACCTCTCCTACGAGCAGTACTTC. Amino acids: CASSYSISSGDLSYEQYF.

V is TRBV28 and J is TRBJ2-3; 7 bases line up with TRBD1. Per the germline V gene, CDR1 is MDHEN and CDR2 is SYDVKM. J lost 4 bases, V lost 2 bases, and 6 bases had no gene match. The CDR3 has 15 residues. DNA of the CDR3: TGTGCCAGCAGTTTAAGGGGGCGCAGGGCAGATACGCAGTATTTT. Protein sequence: CASSLRGRRADTQYF.